This T cell receptor beta chain was captured by sequencing in a study of shared clonotypes between healthy human individuals. Splitting of each subset's genomic DNA was done evenly across several immunoSEQ plates. Here immunoSEQ multiplex PCR was the method, and the copy in TCRdb shows in-frame clones only, minus some. The table has almost 750,000 clones, around 70% seen once. The TCR sequence derives from a woman in her 30s in good health. The sequencing sample was made of memory CD4+ T cells sorted from blood. Noted subset: CD45RA-negative fraction.

The CDR3 protein is CASSMRGSSGNTIYF. The DNA for the CDR3 is TGTGCCAGTAGTATGAGGGGATCCTCTGGAAACACCATATATTTT. The chain combines TRBV19 with TRBJ1-3, with TRBD1 as a possible D gene (5 bases). Between the trimmed V and J ends, which lost 3 bases and 0 bases, there was a span of 9 bases. This CDR3 has 15 residues. Looked up from germline, CDR1 is LNHDA and CDR2 is SQIVND (reference sequence).